One and the same sample provided the 32 T cell receptor beta chains below, sequenced in a study of T cell responses to AZD1222 COVID-19 vaccine. Profiling relied on immunoSEQ multiplex PCR, and the TCRdb table lists in-frame clones only, not all of them. The profile shows 150,000 or so clones, approximately 93% of them singletons. This specimen was peripheral blood, taken 28 days after the second AZD1222 dose. The receptors shown here come from an adult who received the AZD1222 COVID-19 vaccine.

This sequence joins TRBV19 and TRBJ1-1; TRBD1 agrees at 9 bases. The ends lost 5 bases at V and 0 bases at J; junction bases unmatched: 7. The CDR3 runs to 16 residues. Germline assignment: CDR1 LNHDA and CDR2 SQIVND (reference sequence). In DNA form, the CDR3 reads TGTGCCAGTAGTCTAATCGGGACAGGGTTGAACACTGAAGCTTTCTTT. Translation gives CASSLIGTGLNTEAFF.

The rearrangement joins TRBV6-2 or TRBV6-3 to TRBJ1-2, with D perhaps TRBD1 (6 bases). Trimming pared 2 bases from V and 6 bases from J, leaving 10 bases between. The CDR3 extends over 13 amino acids. Germline CDR1 and CDR2: MNHEY and SVGEGT. CDR3 protein: CASSYVSGDGYTF. CDR3 sequence (DNA): TGTGCCAGCAGTTACGTCTCAGGGGATGGCTACACCTTC.

The rearrangement joins TRBV7-9 to TRBJ1-1; the D gene is possibly TRBD1 (6 bases). Germline CDR1 SEHNR, CDR2 FQNEAQ (reference sequence). With 9 bases removed from V and 6 bases from J, the gap between germline ends came to 11 bases. This CDR3 region has 11 residues. The CDR3, as DNA: TGTGCCAGTCACAGGGCCCCTGAAGCTTTCTTT. Translated: CASHRAPEAFF.

V is TRBV5-4 and J is TRBJ2-1; TRBD2 matches at 8 bases. The CDR3 length is 12 residues. From germline, CDR1 is SGHNT and CDR2 YYREEE (reference sequence). CDR3 protein: CASGGTGGEQFF. CDR3 DNA: TGTGCGTCGGGAGGGACGGGTGGTGAGCAGTTCTTC.

V usage is TRBV12-3 or TRBV12-4 and J usage is TRBJ1-2, with D uncertain. Trimming cost V 6 bases and J 3 bases, with 5 bases left between them. The CDR3 runs 11 residues. The CDR3 nucleotides read TGTGCCAGCAGCAATTACTATGGCTACACCTTC. Translated: CASSNYYGYTF.

This rearrangement joins TRBV7-2 to TRBJ2-2; D call uncertain. CDR3 length: 12 amino acids. Germline V gene sequence: CDR1 SGHTA, CDR2 FQGNSA. V lost 8 bases and J 0 bases, leaving 4 bases between the germline ends. CDR3 DNA sequence: TGTGCCAGCGCCACGAACACCGGGGAGCTGTTTTTT. This codes for CASATNTGELFF.

The V call is TRBV7-6, the J call TRBJ1-6, with a tentative D call TRBD1 (5 bases). V lost 3 bases and J 1 base, leaving 19 bases between the germline ends. Germline-derived CDR1 and CDR2 are SGHVS and FNYEAQ. CDR3 size: 19 residues. CDR3 nucleotides: TGTGCCAGCAGCTTTGAGGGGCGCCGGGGGAGTTCCTATAATTCACCCCTCCACTTT. Translation gives CASSFEGRRGSSYNSPLHF.

The V and J genes are TRBV5-1 and TRBJ2-7; TRBD1 agrees at 9 bases. Germline trimming cut 3 bases from V and 5 bases from J; bases unmatched to any gene: 9. Per germline, CDR1 SGHRS and CDR2 YFSETQ. This CDR3 is built from 15 residues. The CDR3 DNA reads as TGCGCCAGCAGCTACAGGGGGCGCGAACAGAACGAGCAGTACTTC. Amino acids: CASSYRGREQNEQYF. The whole variable domain, remainder taken from reference TRBV5-1 and TRBJ2-7, is KAGVTQTPRYLIKTRGQQVTLSCSPISGHRSVSWYQQTPGQGLQFLFEYFSETQRNKGNFPGRFSGRQFSNSRSEMNVSTLELGDSALYLCASSYRGREQNEQYFGPGTRLTVT.

This chain uses TRBV6-5 with TRBJ1-1; D is unresolved. Trimming removed 2 bases at V and 3 bases at J, with 13 bases between. CDR3 length: 15 amino acids. Germline values: CDR1 MNHEY, CDR2 SVGAGI. The CDR3 loop reads CASSYPGHGDTEAFF. CDR3 DNA: TGTGCCAGCAGTTACCCGGGCCACGGAGACACTGAAGCTTTCTTT.

J is TRBJ1-1 and V is TRBV7-9; D is uncertain. The germline V and J ends were trimmed by 5 bases and 7 bases, with 8 bases remaining between them. Looked up from germline, CDR1 is SEHNR and CDR2 is FQNEAQ (reference sequence). There are 11 residues in the CDR3. For the CDR3, the DNA is TGTGCCAGCAGCGACCGGGTTGAAGCTTTCTTT. Translated, it gives CASSDRVEAFF.

This chain connects TRBV19 to TRBJ2-3, with TRBD1 matching 10 bases. V trimming: 7 bases; J trimming: 0 bases; junction bases outside the gene matches: 1. Germline V gene lookup returns CDR1 LNHDA and CDR2 SQIVND (reference sequence). CDR3 length equals 14 residues. CDR3: CASMDRGSTDTQYF. The CDR3 bases are TGTGCCAGTATGGACAGGGGGAGCACAGATACGCAGTATTTT.

This clone has only a few counts. The CDR3 here is CASSLRTGASDTQYF. The CDR3 DNA is TGTGCCAGTAGTCTCCGGACAGGGGCATCAGATACGCAGTATTTT. The chain uses TRBV19 and TRBJ2-3; 9 bases match TRBD1. The CDR3 has 15 amino acids. V shed 5 bases, J shed 4 bases, and the junction held 7 bases outside the gene matches. Looked up from germline, CDR1 is LNHDA and CDR2 is SQIVND (reference sequence).

The rearrangement links TRBV27 to TRBJ2-7; 15 bases are a match to TRBD2. This CDR3 contains 14 residues. V was pared by 3 bases and J by 9 bases, with 3 bases of the junction left unmatched. Germline V gene data show CDR1 as MNHEY and CDR2 as SMNVEV (reference sequence). The CDR3 nucleotides are TGTGCCAGCAGTTTGGCGGGACTAGCGGGGGGGCAGTACTTC. Its protein is CASSLAGLAGGQYF.

This sequence joins TRBV10-3 and TRBJ2-6, with 9 bases fitting TRBD1. V lost 10 bases and J lost 2; bases outside the gene matches: 12. Germline lookup yields CDR1 ENHRY and CDR2 SYGVKD. CDR3 length equals 17 residues. This CDR3 is CATDPGQGLAGANVLTF. The CDR3 DNA reads as TGTGCCACCGATCCGGGACAGGGTCTCGCTGGGGCCAACGTCCTGACTTTC.

V gene TRBV6-2 or TRBV6-3 combines with J gene TRBJ2-5; 9 bases align to TRBD2. Trimming cost V 5 bases and J 3 bases; bases outside gene matches: 4. Germline V gene data show CDR1 as MNHEY and CDR2 as SVGEGT. The CDR3 is 14 residues long. The CDR3 protein is CASSPLAGEETQYF. The CDR3 region has the DNA TGTGCCAGCAGTCCCTTAGCGGGGGAAGAGACCCAGTACTTC.

J is TRBJ2-2 and V is TRBV24-1; tentative D call: TRBD1 (6 bases). Germline lookup yields CDR1 KGHDR and CDR2 SFDVKD. Between the trimmed V and J ends, which lost 8 bases and 5 bases, there was a span of 14 bases. The CDR3 sequence is 14 residues long. The CDR3 sequence: CATNPTGSTGELFF. CDR3 bases: TGTGCCACCAACCCGACAGGATCGACCGGGGAGCTGTTTTTT.

This chain uses TRBV5-1 with TRBJ2-1; a weak D match, TRBD1 (6 bases). CDR3 size: 16 residues. Trimming took off 1 base at V and 4 bases at J, with 15 bases between the two ends. Germline lookup yields CDR1 SGHRS and CDR2 YFSETQ. CDR3 DNA sequence: TGCGCCAGCAGCTTGACAGGGTTGAGGATGTACAATGAGCAGTTCTTC. It specifies CASSLTGLRMYNEQFF. Full variable domain (outside the CDR3, taken from reference TRBV5-1 and TRBJ2-1): KAGVTQTPRYLIKTRGQQVTLSCSPISGHRSVSWYQQTPGQGLQFLFEYFSETQRNKGNFPGRFSGRQFSNSRSEMNVSTLELGDSALYLCASSLTGLRMYNEQFFGPGTRLTVL.

The chain joins TRBV6-2 or TRBV6-3 to TRBJ2-1; 7 bases are a match to TRBD1. The CDR3 runs 14 residues. Per the germline V gene, CDR1 is MNHEY and CDR2 is SVGEGT. V gave up 1 base and J gave up 9 bases; unmatched junction bases: 6. The chain's CDR3 is CASSYLVQGSEQFF. In DNA form, the CDR3 reads TGTGCCAGCAGTTACTTAGTACAGGGGAGTGAGCAGTTCTTC.

This clone was observed at least ten times. The genes are TRBV9 and TRBJ1-2; the D gene is possibly TRBD1 (5 bases). V was shortened by 3 bases and J by 2 bases, with 14 bases between the two germline ends. The CDR3 extends over 15 amino acids. Germline V CDR1 and CDR2: SGDLS, YYNGEE. This CDR3 reads CASSGDPGSNYGYTF. CDR3 nucleotide sequence: TGTGCCAGCAGCGGAGATCCAGGGTCGAACTATGGCTACACCTTC.

This rearrangement joins TRBV24-1 to TRBJ2-2; D unclear. The germline V gene has CDR1 KGHDR and CDR2 SFDVKD. V was trimmed by 5 bases and J by 1 base, leaving 4 bases between them. The CDR3 runs to 13 residues. The CDR3 DNA is TGTGCCACCAGTGTGGGGAACACCGGGGAGCTGTTTTTT. It yields the protein CATSVGNTGELFF.

The chain is built from TRBV28 and TRBJ2-7; the match to TRBD1 covers 7 bases. V dropped 3 bases and J dropped 2; count of bases not matched to a gene: 10. Germline V CDR1 and CDR2: MDHEN, SYDVKM. The CDR3 is 16 residues long. CDR3 protein: CASSFVDSQGPYEQYF. The CDR3 DNA is TGTGCCAGCAGTTTCGTCGACTCACAGGGGCCCTACGAGCAGTACTTC.

Concerning this clone itself: In the same sample, other DNA sequences code for this CDR3. This chain joins TRBV18 and TRBJ1-5, with D hard to call. The germline gives CDR1 KGHSH, CDR2 LQKENI. Trimming shortened V by 1 base and J by 1 base, and 5 bases separated the two germline ends. This CDR3 is built from 14 residues. The CDR3 DNA is TGTGCCAGCTCACCACAGGGAAGCAATCAGCCCCAGCATTTT. Translating gives CASSPQGSNQPQHF.

The rearrangement uses TRBV6-5 and TRBJ1-1, with 7 nucleotides matching TRBD1. CDR3 size: 14 residues. Germline V gives CDR1 MNHEY, CDR2 SVGAGI. V lost 6 bases to trimming and J lost 14 bases; unmatched junction nucleotides: 18. This CDR3 reads CASSGTGTAMVFFF. The CDR3 bases are TGTGCCAGCAGCGGCACCGGGACAGCCATGGTTTTCTTCTTT.

This clone was seen a single time. V usage is TRBV5-5 and J usage is TRBJ1-1, with D maybe TRBD1 (6 bases). This CDR3 has 14 amino acids. Per germline, CDR1 SGHKS and CDR2 YYEKEE (reference sequence). V was trimmed by 4 bases and J by 5 bases, leaving 15 bases between them. The CDR3 DNA sequence: TGTGCCAGCAGCCTTAAGGACAGAGGGACTGAAGCTTTCTTT. It encodes CASSLKDRGTEAFF.

The chain is built from TRBV18 and TRBJ1-1; D not resolved. Trimming left V 0 bases short and J 0 bases short, with 8 bases between. The length of the CDR3 is 15 residues. Per germline, CDR1 KGHSH and CDR2 LQKENI. The CDR3 protein is CASSPPQQLNTEAFF. The CDR3 nucleotides read TGTGCCAGCTCACCACCGCAGCAGCTGAACACTGAAGCTTTCTTT.

J is TRBJ1-2 and V is TRBV28; D is undetermined. Germline V gene data show CDR1 as MDHEN and CDR2 as SYDVKM. The CDR3 sequence is 15 residues long. V was cut by 2 bases and J by 8 bases, with 18 bases left in between. The CDR3 here is CASSLKLLGFGGYTF. The CDR3 bases are TGTGCCAGCAGTTTAAAACTTTTAGGGTTCGGGGGCTACACCTTC.

The V call is TRBV3-1 (or the pseudogene TRBV3-2), the J call TRBJ1-1; the D is unclear. There are 13 residues in the CDR3. The germline V gene has CDR1 LGHDT and CDR2 YNNKEL (reference sequence). Trimming pared 3 bases from V and 3 bases from J, leaving 8 bases between. The CDR3, as DNA: TGTGCCAGCAGCCATCGGGGAGACACTGAAGCTTTCTTT. It codes for CASSHRGDTEAFF.

The J gene is TRBJ1-2, the V gene TRBV28; possibly TRBD1 for D (6 bases). The V end was cut by 6 bases, the J end by 4 bases, with 12 bases between. This CDR3 has 13 amino acids. Germline V gives CDR1 MDHEN, CDR2 SYDVKM. CDR3 sequence reads: CASRSTGLYGYTF. The CDR3 DNA reads as TGTGCCAGCAGGTCGACAGGCCTCTATGGCTACACCTTC.

The rearrangement uses TRBV4-3 and TRBJ2-3; D uncertain. CDR1 and CDR2 from the germline V gene are LGHNA and YSLEER. The CDR3 covers 16 residues. V gave up 1 base and J gave up 5 bases, with 16 bases separating them. CDR3 in DNA: TGCGCCAGCAGCCAAGGTCCGCGGCTAAATGTAGATACGCAGTATTTT. Protein: CASSQGPRLNVDTQYF.

The rearrangement links TRBV6-5 to TRBJ1-2, with D unclear. Trimming left V 7 bases short and J 8 bases short, with 11 bases between. This CDR3 has 11 amino acids. The germline V gene has CDR1 MNHEY and CDR2 SVGAGI. CDR3: CASTSGWGYTF. The CDR3 nucleotides read TGTGCCAGCACTTCGGGGTGGGGCTACACCTTC.

This chain joins TRBV7-3 and TRBJ2-1; D is uncertain. V lost 2 bases and J 5 bases, leaving 7 bases between the germline ends. The CDR3 consists of 13 residues. Germline assignment: CDR1 SGHTA and CDR2 FQGTGA. This CDR3 reads CASSLVGNNEQFF. The DNA of the CDR3 is TGTGCCAGCAGCTTAGTCGGAAACAATGAGCAGTTCTTC.

The chain uses TRBV27 and TRBJ1-4, with TRBD1 matching over 8 bases. CDR1 and CDR2 (germline): MNHEY, SMNVEV (reference sequence). V shed 6 bases and J 8 bases; nucleotides not matched to a gene: 11. The CDR3 totals 15 residues. CDR3 nucleotide sequence: TGTGCCAGCAGCTCACTTACAGGGGGTTGGGAAAAACTGTTTTTT. It encodes CASSSLTGGWEKLFF.